One sample yielded the 17 T cell receptor beta chains listed below, sequenced in a study of regulatory T cells in long-lasting Graves disease. The time point is: newly diagnosed GD, antithyroid drugs for less than 3 months. PBMCs were the source of the RNA used for TCR sequencing. In building TCR beta libraries, iRepertoire HTBI primers were used together with Arm-PCR of CDR3 regions. Each CDR3 protein is one row after TCRdb ran MiXCR on the multiplex PCR reads. Of 400,000 to 500,000 distinct CDR3 sequences in the sample, less than 15% were seen once. This sample also appeared in a second study, on T cells in Graves' hyperthyroidism and ophthalmopathy.

Sequences were derived from peripheral blood mononuclear cells (PBMCs), sampled at new diagnosis, from a patient treated with antithyroid drugs. The receptors stem from a woman in her 50s with Graves disease.

This clonotype was seen at least ten times. The gene calls are TRBV2 and TRBJ2-5; the match to TRBD1 covers 8 bases. The germline V gene has CDR1 SNHLY and CDR2 FYNNEI. After removal of 5 bases from V and 2 bases from J, the junction contained 7 bases not matched to a gene. There are 15 residues in the CDR3. The CDR3 DNA reads as TGTGCCAGCAGTAAAGACAGGGGTCCGCAAGAGACCCAGTACTTC. Translated, it gives CASSKDRGPQETQYF.

This clonotype was seen only a few times. This sequence joins TRBV20-1 and TRBJ2-2; no reliable D call. The CDR3 length is 13 residues. Germline loops: CDR1 DFQATT, CDR2 SNEGSKA (reference sequence). The V and J ends lost 7 bases and 3 bases respectively, with 12 bases between them. In nucleotides, the CDR3 is TGCAGTGGTACCCAGCCTGACACCGGGGAGCTGTTTTTT. Protein sequence: CSGTQPDTGELFF.

This clonotype is a singleton in its sample. J is TRBJ2-7 and V is TRBV12-3 or TRBV12-4; D is ambiguous. There are 12 residues in the CDR3. V lost 3 bases and J lost 3, with 6 bases in between. This chain's CDR3 is CASSFNDYEQYF. The CDR3 bases are TGTGCCAGCAGTTTCAACGACTACGAGCAGTACTTC.

This clonotype was counted ten times or more. The chain employs TRBV13 and TRBJ2-7; no reliable D call. Trimming pared 5 bases from V and 0 bases from J, leaving 5 bases between. The CDR3 runs to 12 residues. CDR1 is PRHDT and CDR2 is FYEKMQ in the germline V gene (reference sequence). CDR3 loop: CASSLNSYEQYF. CDR3 coding DNA: TGTGCCAGCAGCCTCAACTCCTACGAGCAGTACTTC.

The sample holds many counts of this clonotype. This rearrangement joins TRBV7-2 to TRBJ2-3; the match to TRBD1 covers 8 bases. Germline V gives CDR1 SGHTA, CDR2 FQGNSA. The CDR3 has 15 residues. V gave up 1 base and J gave up 2 bases; unmatched junction bases: 2. CDR3 DNA sequence: TGTGCCAGCAGCTTAGTGGGACAGGACACAGATACGCAGTATTTT. Protein product: CASSLVGQDTDTQYF. Filled out from reference TRBV7-2 and TRBJ2-3, the complete variable domain reads GAGVSQSPSNKVTEKGKDVELRCDPISGHTALYWYRQSLGQGLEFLIYFQGNSAPDKSGLPSDRFSAERTGGSVSTLTIQRTQQEDSAVYLCASSLVGQDTDTQYFGPGTRLTVL.

Many counts were recorded for this clonotype. The chain combines TRBV7-2 with TRBJ2-7; TRBD1 might be the D (6 bases). The CDR3 sequence is 14 residues long. Per germline, CDR1 SGHTA and CDR2 FQGNSA. Trimming removed 5 bases at V and 3 bases at J, with 14 bases between. CDR3 sequence (DNA): TGTGCCAGCAGCATACAGGGTGGAGACTACGAGCAGTACTTC. This sequence encodes CASSIQGGDYEQYF.

The table lists this clonotype with many counts. The rearrangement links TRBV7-2 to TRBJ2-7; 11 bases align to TRBD2. CDR1 and CDR2 (germline): SGHTA, FQGNSA. Trimming at V came to 5 bases and at J to 7 bases, leaving 13 bases not matched to a gene. This CDR3 spans 16 amino acids. In nucleotides, the CDR3 is TGTGCCAGCAGCATCCTCACTTATCTAGCGGGAGGAGAGCAGTACTTC. The encoded protein is CASSILTYLAGGEQYF.

This clonotype showed up many times. The chain links TRBV12-3 or TRBV12-4 to TRBJ2-1; D is possibly TRBD1 (5 bases). The CDR3 spans 14 residues. Trimming shortened V by 2 bases and J by 6 bases, and 11 bases separated the two germline ends. The CDR3 sequence: CASSLIRAANEQFF. The CDR3, as DNA: TGTGCCAGCAGTTTAATCAGGGCGGCCAATGAGCAGTTCTTC.

In its sample, this clonotype was seen a few times. This chain uses TRBV5-5 with TRBJ2-3, with D perhaps given as TRBD1 or TRBD2 (5 bases each). CDR1 SGHKS and CDR2 YYEKEE come from the germline V gene (reference sequence). This CDR3 is built from 16 residues. The V and J ends lost 1 base and 6 bases respectively, with 18 bases between them. DNA for the CDR3: TGTGCCAGCAGCTTGTTCAGGGACCTGGCTGTGGATACGCAGTATTTT. This sequence encodes CASSLFRDLAVDTQYF.

In this sample, this clonotype turned up many times. V and J are TRBV28 and TRBJ2-1; 8 positions match TRBD1. Germline CDR1 is MDHEN and CDR2 is SYDVKM. CDR3 size: 13 residues. J lost 12 bases, V lost 8 bases, and 12 bases had no gene match. The CDR3 DNA is TGTGCCAGCTCAACAGGGGGATTGGGCAGGCAGTTCTTC. Translating gives CASSTGGLGRQFF. Complete variable domain (other parts from reference TRBV28 and TRBJ2-1): DVKVTQSSRYLVKRTGEKVFLECVQDMDHENMFWYRQDPGLGLRLIYFSYDVKMKEKGDIPEGYSVSREKKERFSLILESASTNQTSMYLCASSTGGLGRQFFGPGTRLTVL.

Ten or more counts support this clonotype. The chain joins TRBV13 to TRBJ2-7; 7 bases map to TRBD1. The CDR3 loop spans 15 amino acids. The germline gives CDR1 PRHDT, CDR2 FYEKMQ (reference sequence). Unmatched junction bases numbered 8, after V lost 4 bases and J lost 2 bases. CDR3 region: CASSYQDRPAYEQYF. DNA for the CDR3: TGTGCCAGCAGCTACCAGGACAGGCCTGCCTACGAGCAGTACTTC.

This clonotype was counted at least ten times. The V call is TRBV12-3 or TRBV12-4, the J call TRBJ2-7; a weak D match, TRBD2 (8 bases). The CDR3 loop spans 22 amino acids. V lost 9 bases, J lost 4 bases, and 43 bases lay in between. The chain's CDR3 is CARPSRLRGQAGAQSRPYEQYF. The CDR3 DNA reads TGTGCCAGGCCGAGCAGACTAAGGGGGCAAGCGGGAGCGCAATCTCGTCCTTACGAGCAGTACTTC.

Notes on this clonotype: Compared with germline, one end of the junction differs, possibly owing to a read error. The CDR3 DNA is TGTGCCAGCAGTTACTCGGCGGAGAACTATGGCTACATCTTC. Residues: CASSYSAENYGYIF. This chain connects TRBV6-5 to TRBJ1-2; D is ambiguous. Germline CDR1 is MNHEY and CDR2 is SVGAGI. The CDR3 consists of 14 residues.

This clonotype was detected many times. The chain combines TRBV28 with TRBJ2-7; 11 bases line up with TRBD2. This CDR3 has 14 amino acids. Per the germline V gene, CDR1 is MDHEN and CDR2 is SYDVKM. V shed 6 bases, J shed 5 bases, and the junction held 6 bases outside the gene matches. CDR3 amino acids: CASSELAGVNEQYF. The CDR3 coding sequence is TGTGCCAGCAGCGAACTAGCGGGAGTGAACGAGCAGTACTTC. The full variable domain, rest sourced from reference TRBV28 and TRBJ2-7, is DVKVTQSSRYLVKRTGEKVFLECVQDMDHENMFWYRQDPGLGLRLIYFSYDVKMKEKGDIPEGYSVSREKKERFSLILESASTNQTSMYLCASSELAGVNEQYFGPGTRLTVT.

This clonotype was counted at least ten times. The gene calls are TRBV7-2 and TRBJ2-2; tentative D call: TRBD2 (6 bases). The V end was cut by 6 bases, the J end by 3 bases, with 11 bases between. The germline V gene has CDR1 SGHTA and CDR2 FQGNSA. This CDR3 contains 14 residues. Here the CDR3 reads CASRAGTYTGELFF. DNA for the CDR3: TGTGCCAGCAGAGCCGGGACTTACACCGGGGAGCTGTTTTTT.

The chain has TRBV19 and TRBJ2-1; TRBD1 is a possible D gene (5 bases). V was shortened by 5 bases and J by 4 bases, with 9 bases between the two germline ends. Per germline, CDR1 LNHDA and CDR2 SQIVND (reference sequence). This CDR3 spans 13 amino acids. The CDR3 nucleotides are TGTGCCAGTAGTCTACAGGAATACAATGAGCAGTTCTTC. Translated: CASSLQEYNEQFF.

This clonotype was picked up a small number of times. The chain links TRBV2 to TRBJ2-7; tentative D call: TRBD1 (5 bases). V was pared by 5 bases and J by 1 base, with 18 bases between. Germline V gene data show CDR1 as SNHLY and CDR2 as FYNNEI. The CDR3 sequence is 16 residues long. The CDR3 sequence: CASSRGSGSPSYEQYF. As DNA, the CDR3 is TGTGCCAGCAGTAGAGGTTCAGGGTCTCCTTCCTACGAGCAGTACTTC.